This is a list of T cell receptor beta chains from one sample in a study of T-cell reconstitution after alpha-beta-depleted transplantation in children. TCRdb ran MiXCR on the PCR reads and lists one entry per CDR3 protein. Among approximately 400,000 distinct CDR3 sequences, 16% were seen once, and the ten largest hold just under 30%. The sample here was PBMCs, mostly from graft donor cells, taken 360 days after TCRalphabeta/CD19-depleted stem cell transplant. The receptors shown here come from a boy in the first two years of life who had a stem cell transplant for Wiskott-Aldrich syndrome, so the T cells may come from the graft donor. CDR3s include the opening cysteine and the closing phenylalanine or tryptophan. Fields, in order: D gene, J gene, V gene, clone size, CDR3 protein, CDR3 DNA. A D gene is named only where the DNA matches it firmly. A clone size is listed for some rows: how often the clone was seen (once, few, many), or a class if it is expanded.

>.|TRBJ2-7|TRBV7-9|many
CASSLSGRAYEQYF
TGTGCCAGCAGCTTGTCGGGCAGAGCCTACGAGCAGTACTTC
>TRBD2|TRBJ2-1|TRBV6-5|.
CASSYLGRDSGGAPNEQFF
TGTGCCAGCAGTTACCTTGGTCGAGATAGCGGGGGGGCCCCCAATGAGCAGTTCTTC
>TRBD2|TRBJ2-1|TRBV4-3|few
CASSQTSGLSYNEQFF
TGCGCCAGCAGCCAAACTAGCGGGCTTTCCTACAATGAGCAGTTCTTC
>TRBD2|TRBJ2-1|TRBV3-1|.
CASSQSPGLGYNEQFF
TGTGCCAGCAGCCAGAGCCCGGGACTAGGGTACAATGAGCAGTTCTTC
>.|TRBJ2-1|TRBV12-3/TRBV12-4|few
CATRGSPYNEQFF
TGTGCCACAAGGGGCTCTCCCTACAATGAGCAGTTCTTC
>.|TRBJ2-1|TRBV12-3/TRBV12-4|.
CASSLVTYYNEQFF
TGTGCCAGCAGTTTAGTCACCTATTATAATGAGCAGTTCTTC
>TRBD2|TRBJ2-5|TRBV5-1|few
CASSLVPSGGPQETQYF
TGCGCCAGCAGCTTGGTTCCTAGCGGGGGCCCCCAAGAGACCCAGTACTTC
>.|TRBJ2-2|TRBV29-1|.
CSATGATGELFF
TGCAGCGCCACCGGTGCCACCGGGGAGCTGTTTTTT
>.|TRBJ1-4|TRBV10-3|.
CATSPSTNEKLFF
TGTGCCACGTCACCCTCAACTAATGAAAAACTGTTTTTT
>.|TRBJ1-1|TRBV12-3/TRBV12-4|many
CASSLPRGGFGGAFF
TGTGCCAGCAGTTTACCCAGGGGCGGTTTTGGAGGAGCTTTCTTT
>.|TRBJ2-5|TRBV15|few
CATTKMDRQETQYF
TGTGCCACCACCAAGATGGACAGACAAGAGACCCAGTACTTC
>.|TRBJ2-7|TRBV20-1|many
CSARALGYEQYF
TGCAGTGCTAGAGCCCTCGGCTACGAGCAGTACTTC
>.|TRBJ1-2|TRBV2|few
CASSEATVNYGYTF
TGTGCCAGCAGTGAAGCGACAGTTAACTATGGCTACACCTTC
>.|TRBJ2-7|TRBV20-1|few
CSASGAGRAYEQYF
TGCAGTGCTAGTGGGGCGGGACGCGCCTACGAGCAGTACTTC
>.|TRBJ2-7|TRBV10-3|few
CAISPTPVTASKDYEQYF
TGTGCCATCAGTCCGACCCCGGTGACGGCCAGTAAGGACTACGAGCAGTACTTC
>.|TRBJ2-2|TRBV7-9|many
CASSLAGIRELFF
TGTGCCAGCAGCTTAGCGGGGATACGGGAGCTGTTTTTT
>.|TRBJ2-2|TRBV20-1|few
CSARVGPTGELFF
TGCAGTGCTAGAGTGGGACCTACCGGGGAGCTGTTTTTT
>TRBD1|TRBJ1-2|TRBV29-1|.
CSVEEDRVVGYGYTF
TGCAGCGTTGAAGAAGACAGGGTTGTTGGCTATGGCTACACCTTC
>TRBD1|TRBJ2-6|TRBV6-2/TRBV6-3|.
CASSQDRAGFSGANVLTF
TGTGCCAGCAGCCAGGACAGGGCTGGCTTCTCTGGGGCCAACGTCCTGACTTTC
>TRBD2|TRBJ2-3|TRBV5-1|.
CASIRGTSGRGAYGTDTQYF
TGCGCCAGCATCCGAGGGACTAGCGGGAGAGGGGCGTACGGCACAGATACGCAGTATTTT
>TRBD1|TRBJ2-3|TRBV27|.
CASRTGGPSTDTQYF
TGTGCCAGCAGGACAGGGGGTCCTAGCACAGATACGCAGTATTTT
>TRBD2|TRBJ2-3|TRBV3-1|many
CASSQGVQRDRLDTQYF
TGTGCCAGCAGCCAAGGGGTACAGCGGGATCGTTTAGATACGCAGTATTTT
>TRBD2|TRBJ2-7|TRBV11-2|.
CASSLIGLVYEQYF
TGTGCCAGCAGCTTAATCGGACTAGTATACGAGCAGTACTTC
>TRBD2|TRBJ2-1|TRBV10-3|.
CAISGGLAVTYNEQFF
TGTGCCATCAGTGGGGGACTAGCGGTTACCTACAATGAGCAGTTCTTC
>.|TRBJ2-2|TRBV5-1|few
CASSPRPSPEKTNTGELFF
TGCGCCAGCAGCCCCCGCCCTAGTCCGGAGAAGACGAACACCGGGGAGCTGTTTTTT
>TRBD2|TRBJ2-1|TRBV7-6|many
CASSFLAGTSKGQFF
TGTGCCAGCAGCTTCCTAGCCGGGACTAGCAAAGGGCAGTTCTTC
>TRBD2|TRBJ2-7|TRBV4-2|.
CASSQRLGLDREQYF
TGTGCCAGCAGCCAAAGGTTGGGACTAGATCGCGAGCAGTACTTC